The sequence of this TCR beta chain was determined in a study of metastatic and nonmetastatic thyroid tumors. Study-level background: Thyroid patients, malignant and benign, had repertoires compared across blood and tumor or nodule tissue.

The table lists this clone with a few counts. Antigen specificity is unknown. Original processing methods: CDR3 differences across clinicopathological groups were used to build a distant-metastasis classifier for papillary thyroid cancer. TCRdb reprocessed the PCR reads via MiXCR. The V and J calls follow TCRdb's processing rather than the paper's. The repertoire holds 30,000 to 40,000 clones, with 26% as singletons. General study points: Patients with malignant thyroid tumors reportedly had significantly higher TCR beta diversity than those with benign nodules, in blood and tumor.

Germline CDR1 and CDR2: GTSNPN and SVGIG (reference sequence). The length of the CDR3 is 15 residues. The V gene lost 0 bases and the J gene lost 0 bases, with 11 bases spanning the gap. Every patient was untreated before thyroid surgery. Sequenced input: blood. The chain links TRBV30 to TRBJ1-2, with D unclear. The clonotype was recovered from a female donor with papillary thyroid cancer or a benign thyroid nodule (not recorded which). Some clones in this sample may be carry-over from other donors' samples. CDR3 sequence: CAWSVGNWANYGYTF. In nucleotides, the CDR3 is TGTGCCTGGAGTGTAGGAAACTGGGCTAACTATGGCTACACCTTC.